These T cell receptor beta chains were read from a single sample in a study of T-cell memory formation after mild COVID-19. TCRdb reprocessed the 5' RACE reads via MiXCR and lists one record per CDR3 protein. This table has some 410,000 distinct CDR3 sequences, around a quarter appearing once. The sample consisted of PBMCs or a T cell subset sorted from them (not recorded which). The receptors come from an adult woman who had mild COVID-19 (a few samples of this study predate the infection). Cell type and time point are not known. Both conserved end residues are part of each CDR3. The D gene is left open where the match is weak. Rows may omit the clone size; those that give it use once, few, many or a size class.

clone_size	v_call	j_call	d_call	cdr3_aa	cdr3_nt
few	TRBV11-2	TRBJ2-7	.	CASSEGTGGLSSYEQYF	TGTGCCAGCAGCGAGGGGACCGGAGGGCTGAGCTCCTACGAGCAGTACTTC
few	TRBV4-3	TRBJ2-7	.	CASSQEAQGIGEQYF	TGCGCCAGCAGCCAGGAGGCGCAGGGGATCGGCGAGCAGTACTTC
few	TRBV14	TRBJ2-3	.	CASSQAGFGTQYF	TGTGCCAGCAGCCAAGCAGGTTTTGGCACGCAGTATTTT
few	TRBV27	TRBJ2-5	.	CASSPIGALGETQYF	TGTGCCAGCAGCCCGATAGGAGCCCTGGGGGAGACCCAGTACTTC
.	TRBV20-1	TRBJ2-2	TRBD2	CSAASGGAYTGELFF	TGCAGTGCGGCTAGCGGGGGGGCCTACACCGGGGAGCTGTTTTTT
few	TRBV11-3	TRBJ2-3	TRBD2	CASSLRAGDDTQYF	TGTGCCAGCAGCTTACGAGCGGGAGATGATACGCAGTATTTT
few	TRBV7-9	TRBJ2-7	.	CATPHRDRTYEQYF	TGTGCCACCCCCCACAGGGATCGGACCTACGAGCAGTACTTC
few	TRBV5-1	TRBJ2-5	TRBD2	CASSWGTSGVQETQYF	TGCGCCAGCAGCTGGGGGACTAGCGGGGTCCAAGAGACCCAGTACTTC
.	TRBV5-5	TRBJ2-1	.	CASSLAANYNEQFF	TGTGCCAGCAGCTTGGCGGCCAATTACAATGAGCAGTTCTTC
few	TRBV3-1	TRBJ2-5	TRBD1	CASSGQVYQYF	TGTGCCAGCAGCGGACAGGTCTACCAGTACTTC
many	TRBV5-1	TRBJ2-5	.	CASSLPPQETQYF	TGCGCCAGCAGCTTGCCCCCCCAAGAGACCCAGTACTTC
few	TRBV11-2	TRBJ2-5	.	CASSLGDRGGWTQYF	TGTGCCAGCAGCTTAGGGGACCGTGGCGGGTGGACCCAGTACTTC
.	TRBV6-2/TRBV6-3	TRBJ2-5	.	CASTHRSDATQYF	TGTGCCAGCACCCACCGATCCGACGCGACCCAGTACTTC
few	TRBV18	TRBJ2-7	TRBD2	CASSPPASGTYEQYF	TGTGCCAGCTCACCACCTGCTAGCGGTACCTACGAGCAGTACTTC
.	TRBV29-1	TRBJ2-1	TRBD1	CSGGTGPYNEQFF	TGCAGCGGTGGGACAGGCCCCTACAATGAGCAGTTCTTC
few	TRBV5-1	TRBJ2-5	.	CASSLFSEGETQYF	TGCGCCAGCAGCTTGTTCTCAGAGGGGGAGACCCAGTACTTC
many	TRBV5-4	TRBJ2-3	TRBD2	CASSLRLAGGTDTQYF	TGTGCCAGCAGCTTGCGGCTAGCGGGGGGCACAGATACGCAGTATTTT
few	TRBV9	TRBJ2-2	.	CASSVTGSYTGELFF	TGTGCCAGCAGCGTTACCGGGTCCTACACCGGGGAGCTGTTTTTT
.	TRBV18	TRBJ2-1	.	CASSPSVGGDEQFF	TGTGCCAGCTCACCCTCCGTCGGGGGTGATGAGCAGTTCTTC
.	TRBV2	TRBJ2-3	.	CASRGGAGDTQYF	TGTGCCAGCAGGGGGGGGGCTGGAGATACGCAGTATTTT
.	TRBV5-1	TRBJ2-1	.	CASSLVRTKYNEQFF	TGCGCCAGCAGCTTGGTGAGGACAAAATACAATGAGCAGTTCTTC
few	TRBV15	TRBJ2-5	.	CATSRVLETQYF	TGTGCCACCAGCAGAGTTCTCGAGACCCAGTACTTC
.	TRBV3-1	TRBJ2-3	TRBD1	CASSFRQGADTQYF	TGTGCCAGCAGCTTTAGACAGGGGGCAGATACGCAGTATTTT
.	TRBV20-1	TRBJ1-2	TRBD1	CSARGDRLSTF	TGCAGTGCTAGGGGGGACAGGCTCAGCACCTTC
few	TRBV24-1	TRBJ2-2	TRBD1	CATSDIASGQYTGELFF	TGTGCCACCAGTGATATAGCTTCGGGACAGTACACCGGGGAGCTGTTTTTT
.	TRBV5-1	TRBJ2-1	TRBD1	CASSLGPGGELEEQFF	TGCGCCAGCAGCTTGGGGCCAGGGGGCGAGTTGGAGGAGCAGTTCTTC
few	TRBV7-6	TRBJ2-7	TRBD2	CASSLGGLAGLGSYEQYF	TGTGCCAGCAGCCTGGGGGGACTAGCCGGGTTGGGGTCCTACGAGCAGTACTTC
.	TRBV12-3/TRBV12-4	TRBJ2-2	.	CASRGGTGELFF	TGTGCCAGCAGGGGCGGCACCGGGGAGCTGTTTTTT
many	TRBV12-3/TRBV12-4	TRBJ2-7	TRBD2	CASRRTSGTSEQYF	TGTGCCAGCAGGAGGACTAGCGGGACTAGCGAGCAGTACTTC
few	TRBV3-1	TRBJ2-5	.	CASSQDSRKGETQYF	TGTGCCAGCAGCCAAGATTCTAGGAAGGGGGAGACCCAGTACTTC
.	TRBV3-1	TRBJ1-2	TRBD1	CASSLGGQNFGYTF	TGTGCCAGCAGCCTGGGGGGACAGAACTTTGGCTACACCTTC
few	TRBV7-2	TRBJ2-1	TRBD2	CASSLGAGTNQFF	TGTGCCAGCAGCTTAGGGGCCGGGACTAATCAGTTCTTC
.	TRBV28	TRBJ2-7	TRBD1	CASSLSDGWGQVSSYEQYF	TGTGCCAGCAGTTTATCAGATGGGTGGGGACAGGTGAGCTCCTACGAGCAGTACTTC
.	TRBV4-3	TRBJ2-3	.	CASSQDVESTGTTDTQYF	TGCGCCAGCAGCCAAGATGTAGAGTCAACAGGGACCACAGATACGCAGTATTTT
.	TRBV9	TRBJ1-2	.	CASSVSDWFANGYTF	TGTGCCAGCAGCGTAAGTGATTGGTTTGCGAATGGCTACACCTTC
.	TRBV27	TRBJ2-1	TRBD2	CASSPRPLGLAGVSSYNEQFF	TGTGCCAGCAGTCCCCGACCCCTGGGACTAGCGGGGGTCTCCTCCTACAATGAGCAGTTCTTC
.	TRBV19	TRBJ2-1	.	CASRDNEQFF	TGTGCCAGTAGGGACAATGAGCAGTTCTTC
.	TRBV29-1	TRBJ2-7	.	CSVVGTTYEQYF	TGCAGCGTTGTGGGGACCACCTACGAGCAGTACTTC
few	TRBV6-2/TRBV6-3	TRBJ2-1	.	CASSYWGEQFF	TGTGCCAGCAGTTACTGGGGTGAGCAGTTCTTC
few	TRBV7-9	TRBJ2-7	.	CASSLYDPTPYEQYF	TGTGCCAGCAGCTTATACGACCCAACTCCCTACGAGCAGTACTTC
few	TRBV6-5	TRBJ2-2	.	CASSPDEGSVRTGELFF	TGTGCCAGCAGTCCCGATGAGGGGAGCGTTCGCACCGGGGAGCTGTTTTTT
few	TRBV4-1	TRBJ1-1	TRBD1	CASSQASTGGETEAFF	TGCGCCAGCAGCCAGGCATCGACAGGGGGGGAAACTGAAGCTTTCTTT
many	TRBV6-4	TRBJ2-1	TRBD2	CASKGLAGGNEQFF	TGTGCCAGCAAGGGCCTAGCGGGGGGCAATGAGCAGTTCTTC
.	TRBV24-1	TRBJ2-2	.	CATRARSTGELFF	TGTGCCACCCGTGCGAGGAGCACCGGGGAGCTGTTTTTT
.	TRBV10-2	TRBJ2-1	TRBD2	CASSEMASGFAYNEQFF	TGCGCCAGCAGTGAGATGGCTAGCGGTTTCGCCTACAATGAGCAGTTCTTC
.	TRBV20-1	TRBJ2-5	TRBD1	CSARDGAGGFETQYF	TGCAGTGCTAGAGATGGGGCAGGGGGCTTCGAGACCCAGTACTTC
many	TRBV12-3/TRBV12-4	TRBJ1-1	.	CASSLLMNTEAFF	TGTGCCAGCAGTTTGCTGATGAACACTGAAGCTTTCTTT
.	TRBV6-2/TRBV6-3	TRBJ2-1	TRBD2	CASRKLAGVFEQFF	TGTGCCAGCAGGAAGCTAGCGGGAGTATTTGAGCAGTTCTTC
.	TRBV20-1	TRBJ2-1	TRBD1	CSATPDRGNEQFF	TGCAGTGCTACACCCGACAGGGGAAATGAGCAGTTCTTC
few	TRBV15	TRBJ1-5	.	CATSRDTGADQPQHF	TGTGCCACCAGCAGAGATACGGGGGCGGATCAGCCCCAGCATTTT
.	TRBV5-1	TRBJ2-7	.	CASSVGANSYEQYF	TGCGCCAGCAGCGTCGGGGCTAACTCCTACGAGCAGTACTTC
few	TRBV20-1	TRBJ2-5	TRBD2	CSASGTSGDQETQYF	TGCAGTGCCTCTGGGACTAGCGGAGACCAAGAGACCCAGTACTTC
.	TRBV19	TRBJ2-1	TRBD2	CASRRTSLDEQFF	TGTGCCAGTAGGCGGACTAGTCTGGATGAGCAGTTCTTC
.	TRBV20-1	TRBJ1-4	.	CSARTLRGNEKLFF	TGCAGTGCTAGAACGTTAAGAGGAAATGAAAAACTGTTTTTT
.	TRBV7-2	TRBJ2-1	TRBD2	CASSYSGLAGNEQFF	TGTGCCAGCAGCTATTCGGGACTAGCGGGTAATGAGCAGTTCTTC
.	TRBV7-9	TRBJ2-5	TRBD2	CASSSGLAGVVETQYF	TGTGCCAGCAGCTCCGGACTAGCGGGAGTCGTGGAGACCCAGTACTTC
few	TRBV24-1	TRBJ1-6	.	CFQGKVNSPLHF	TGTTTCCAGGGAAAGGTTAATTCACCCCTCCACTTT
.	TRBV30	TRBJ2-2	.	CAWSEFTDGELFF	TGTGCCTGGAGTGAATTCACGGACGGGGAGCTGTTTTTT
.	TRBV12-3/TRBV12-4	TRBJ2-3	.	CASSPGYSSTDTQYF	TGTGCCAGCAGCCCAGGGTATTCAAGTACAGATACGCAGTATTTT
.	TRBV27	TRBJ2-1	.	CASSLLRSTYNEQFF	TGTGCCAGCAGTTTGTTGCGTTCCACCTACAATGAGCAGTTCTTC